The rows below give T cell receptor beta chains drawn from one sample of a study of response to subunit inactivated influenza vaccine. TCRdb recomputed calls from the RT-PCR reads with MiXCR, one row per CDR3 protein. The sample includes fewer than 700,000 distinct CDR3 sequences, under 15% seen only once; the top ten take roughly 14%. This specimen was PBMCs from blood, taken roughly 6 weeks after vaccination. The receptor source for this set is a man in his fifties or sixties who received an inactivated influenza vaccine. CDR3s include the opening cysteine and the closing phenylalanine or tryptophan. The D gene is left open where the match is weak. The size field is filled for only some rows; it gives once, few, many or a size class.

D,size,V,J,CDR3,DNA
-,few,TRBV12-3/TRBV12-4,TRBJ1-2,CASSRRTGLKGYTF,TGTGCCAGCAGTAGACGCACAGGGTTAAAGGGCTACACCTTC
-,few,TRBV18,TRBJ2-1,CASSPPSVDEQFF,TGTGCCAGCTCACCACCTTCGGTCGATGAGCAGTTCTTC
TRBD2,few,TRBV4-2,TRBJ2-7,CASSQEGGRSGGRYEQYF,TGTGCCAGCAGCCAAGAGGGCGGCCGCAGCGGGGGACGCTACGAGCAGTACTTC
-,-,TRBV12-3/TRBV12-4,TRBJ2-4,CASSFGLEDIQYF,TGTGCCAGCAGTTTTGGCCTGGAAGACATTCAGTACTTC
-,-,TRBV6-2/TRBV6-3,TRBJ1-5,CASSPGIHSNQPQHF,TGTGCCAGCAGTCCAGGGATCCATAGCAATCAGCCCCAGCATTTT
-,few,TRBV28,TRBJ2-7,CASSPGTVSSYEQYF,TGTGCCAGCAGTCCGGGGACCGTGAGCTCCTACGAGCAGTACTTC
-,-,TRBV7-8,TRBJ2-1,CASSLEVSEQFF,TGTGCCAGCAGCTTAGAGGTCTCTGAGCAGTTCTTC
-,-,TRBV29-1,TRBJ2-7,CSGGDGYEQYF,TGCAGCGGGGGGGACGGCTACGAGCAGTACTTC
TRBD2,-,TRBV12-3/TRBV12-4,TRBJ2-1,CASHPPSGRAGEQFF,TGTGCCAGCCATCCCCCGAGCGGGAGGGCTGGGGAGCAGTTCTTC
-,few,TRBV14,TRBJ2-6,CASSQGFRYAGANVLTF,TGTGCCAGCAGCCAAGGTTTTAGGTACGCTGGGGCCAACGTCCTGACTTTC
-,-,TRBV20-1,TRBJ1-3,CSASGPSSGNTIYF,TGCAGTGCCAGCGGCCCCTCCTCTGGAAACACCATATATTTT
TRBD2,few,TRBV24-1,TRBJ2-1,CATSDQFGGAGYNEQFF,TGTGCCACCAGTGACCAATTCGGGGGGGCAGGCTACAATGAGCAGTTCTTC
TRBD1,-,TRBV11-2,TRBJ2-2,CASSTFKGDRESTGELFF,TGTGCCAGCAGCACTTTTAAGGGGGACAGGGAGAGCACCGGGGAGCTGTTTTTT
-,many,TRBV5-1,TRBJ2-7,CASSLWGQSEQYF,TGCGCCAGCAGCTTGTGGGGGCAGAGCGAGCAGTACTTC
TRBD1,many,TRBV2,TRBJ2-3,CASSPGTGSDTQYF,TGTGCCAGCAGCCCCGGGACAGGGTCAGATACGCAGTATTTT
TRBD2,-,TRBV9,TRBJ2-7,CASSVNEWGGQYF,TGTGCCAGCAGCGTAAACGAATGGGGGGGGCAGTACTTC
TRBD2,-,TRBV27,TRBJ2-7,CASSYLAGGVREQYF,TGTGCCAGCAGTTACCTAGCGGGGGGCGTGCGCGAGCAGTACTTC
TRBD1,few,TRBV7-6,TRBJ1-5,CASSWGTGGPHSNQPQHF,TGTGCCAGCAGCTGGGGGACAGGGGGCCCTCATAGCAATCAGCCCCAGCATTTT
TRBD1,-,TRBV20-1,TRBJ2-5,CSASPGGRETQYF,TGCAGTGCTAGCCCAGGGGGCCGGGAGACCCAGTACTTC
-,-,TRBV7-2,TRBJ2-5,CASMEFSRGDETQYF,TGTGCCAGCATGGAGTTTAGCAGGGGAGATGAGACCCAGTACTTC
TRBD2,few,TRBV5-6,TRBJ2-1,CASSSAQAGSTYNEQFF,TGTGCCAGCAGTTCAGCACAAGCGGGAAGTACCTACAATGAGCAGTTCTTC
TRBD2,-,TRBV11-2,TRBJ2-7,CASSLWLLAGVYEQYF,TGTGCCAGCAGCTTATGGTTACTAGCGGGAGTTTACGAGCAGTACTTC
-,few,TRBV12-3/TRBV12-4,TRBJ1-2,CASSSRPIDGYTF,TGTGCCAGCAGTTCGCGACCGATCGATGGCTACACCTTC
-,-,TRBV24-1,TRBJ2-1,CATSARTGRDYNEQFF,TGTGCCACCAGTGCCCGGACAGGGAGGGACTACAATGAGCAGTTCTTC
TRBD1,-,TRBV29-1,TRBJ2-2,CSVERWTGKNTGELFF,TGCAGCGTTGAACGGTGGACAGGGAAGAACACCGGGGAGCTGTTTTTT
-,-,TRBV5-1,TRBJ1-2,CASSLADGHYGYTF,TGCGCCAGCAGCTTGGCCGACGGGCACTATGGCTACACCTTC
-,-,TRBV20-1,TRBJ2-2,CGLGQSNTGELFF,TGCGGCCTCGGACAGTCTAACACCGGGGAGCTGTTTTTT
TRBD1,few,TRBV12-3/TRBV12-4,TRBJ1-1,CASSQHRQGGAFF,TGTGCCAGCAGCCAACATAGACAGGGGGGAGCTTTCTTT
TRBD1,many,TRBV5-1,TRBJ2-3,CASSSGGTQYF,TGCGCCAGCAGCTCAGGGGGAACGCAGTATTTT
TRBD2,many,TRBV5-5,TRBJ2-7,CASSLRLAGVSYEQYF,TGTGCCAGCAGCCTCAGACTAGCGGGAGTGTCCTACGAGCAGTACTTC
TRBD1,-,TRBV18,TRBJ2-2,CASSAGTGRKGELFF,TGTGCCAGCTCAGCCGGGACAGGAAGAAAAGGGGAGCTGTTTTTT
-,few,TRBV12-3/TRBV12-4,TRBJ2-3,CASSLRSYTDTQYF,TGTGCCAGCAGTTTAAGATCCTACACAGATACGCAGTATTTT
-,-,TRBV28,TRBJ2-1,CASSSDAGPSYNEQFF,TGTGCCAGCAGTTCGGATGCAGGGCCCTCCTACAATGAGCAGTTCTTC
TRBD1,-,TRBV7-8,TRBJ2-5,CASSLSGTGGWETQYF,TGTGCCAGCAGCTTATCCGGGACAGGGGGCTGGGAGACCCAGTACTTC
-,many,TRBV7-9,TRBJ2-5,CASSLGTGMQYF,TGTGCCAGCAGCTTAGGCACGGGTATGCAGTACTTC
TRBD1,many,TRBV10-3,TRBJ2-7,CAISGGTGGQRTPREQYF,TGTGCCATCAGTGGAGGGACAGGGGGTCAACGGACCCCACGCGAGCAGTACTTC
TRBD1,few,TRBV29-1,TRBJ1-2,CSVEEGTAQDTF,TGCAGCGTTGAAGAAGGGACAGCCCAGGACACCTTC
-,few,TRBV12-3/TRBV12-4,TRBJ2-7,CASSLRRIGEQYF,TGTGCCAGCAGTTTAAGAAGGATCGGCGAGCAGTACTTC
TRBD1,-,TRBV20-1,TRBJ2-5,CSAKRTGEWQETQYF,TGCAGTGCTAAAAGGACAGGCGAGTGGCAAGAGACCCAGTACTTC
TRBD1,many,TRBV5-1,TRBJ1-6,CASSQGQANSPLHF,TGCGCCAGCAGCCAGGGACAGGCTAATTCACCCCTCCACTTT
TRBD2,-,TRBV20-1,TRBJ2-3,CSAGTGGRADTQYF,TGCAGTGCAGGGACGGGAGGGAGGGCAGATACGCAGTATTTT
TRBD2,-,TRBV5-1,TRBJ2-1,CASSSGTSGRSSYNEQFF,TGCGCCAGCAGCTCCGGGACTAGCGGGAGGAGCTCCTACAATGAGCAGTTCTTC
-,-,TRBV18,TRBJ2-7,CASSPGVASEEQYF,TGTGCCAGCTCACCAGGTGTGGCTAGCGAGGAGCAGTACTTC
TRBD1,-,TRBV10-3,TRBJ1-1,CAISEGQGEGEAFF,TGTGCCATCAGTGAGGGGCAGGGGGAGGGAGAAGCTTTCTTT
-,-,TRBV6-1,TRBJ1-1,CASTSTYRNTEAFF,TGTGCCAGCACCTCGACGTACAGAAACACTGAAGCTTTCTTT
-,-,TRBV6-2/TRBV6-3,TRBJ2-1,CASIGIREQFF,TGTGCCAGCATTGGAATAAGGGAGCAGTTCTTC
-,-,TRBV6-2/TRBV6-3,TRBJ2-5,CASSYLASSVQETQYF,TGTGCCAGCAGTTACTTGGCTAGCAGCGTCCAAGAGACCCAGTACTTC
-,many,TRBV7-9,TRBJ2-3,CASSPLSDTQYF,TGTGCCAGCAGCCCGTTATCAGATACGCAGTATTTT
-,many,TRBV5-1,TRBJ1-1,CASRTDGAAFF,TGCGCCAGCCGAACGGACGGGGCAGCTTTCTTT
-,few,TRBV12-3/TRBV12-4,TRBJ1-4,CASRKINEKLFF,TGTGCCAGCAGGAAAATCAATGAAAAACTGTTTTTT
-,many,TRBV7-2,TRBJ2-1,CASSLSSSYNEQFF,TGTGCCAGCAGCTTATCCAGCTCCTACAATGAGCAGTTCTTC
-,-,TRBV4-2,TRBJ2-1,CASSQEEASSFDEQFF,TGTGCCAGCAGCCAAGAAGAGGCTAGCTCCTTCGATGAGCAGTTCTTC
TRBD2,many,TRBV7-8,TRBJ2-1,CASSVRIAGGPYNEQFF,TGTGCCAGCAGCGTCAGGATAGCGGGGGGGCCTTACAATGAGCAGTTCTTC
TRBD1,-,TRBV7-9,TRBJ2-5,CASSSTGERETQYF,TGTGCCAGCAGCTCGACAGGGGAGCGGGAGACCCAGTACTTC
TRBD1,-,TRBV7-2,TRBJ2-7,CVSSSPVETGRYEQYF,TGTGTCAGCAGCTCTCCGGTTGAGACAGGGCGTTACGAGCAGTACTTC
-,-,TRBV3-1,TRBJ1-1,CASSQAGAGTEAFF,TGTGCCAGCAGCCAAGCAGGGGCCGGGACTGAAGCTTTCTTT
-,few,TRBV20-1,TRBJ2-1,CSARTGWSSYNEQFF,TGCAGTGCTAGAACCGGCTGGAGCTCCTACAATGAGCAGTTCTTC
-,-,TRBV5-1,TRBJ1-1,CASSLRDNTEAFF,TGCGCCAGCAGCTTGAGGGATAACACTGAAGCTTTCTTT